What follows are 4 T cell receptor beta chains derived from one specimen sequenced in a study of T cell repertoires in cytomegalovirus infection. Their specific antigens are unknown. MiXCR was run by TCRdb on the reads, yielding one entry per CDR3 protein. The table records about 890,000 distinct CDR3 sequences, less than 40% of them present only once. Sequenced here: cultured CD8+ T cells from PBMCs, sampled from culture after CMV antigen stimulation. The receptor source for this set is a human donor in good health (CMV status not recorded). Some clones in this sample may be carry-over from other donors' samples.

The rearrangement uses TRBV10-2 and TRBJ1-1, with 7 bases aligning to TRBD1. Trimming removed 3 bases from V and 4 bases from J; junction bases left unmatched: 5. The CDR3 sequence is 14 residues long. The germline gives CDR1 WSHSY, CDR2 SAAADI. CDR3 nucleotides: TGCGCCAGCAGTGACCCTGGACAGGTCACTGAAGCTTTCTTT. As protein: CASSDPGQVTEAFF.

This chain connects TRBV7-4 to TRBJ1-2; 7 bases line up with TRBD1. Germline V gene data show CDR1 as SGHVT and CDR2 as SQSDAQ. J lost 4 bases, V lost 5 bases, and 10 bases had no gene match. The CDR3 consists of 15 residues. The CDR3 DNA is TGTGCCAGCAGCGCCTCCGGGACAGTGTTCTATGGCTACACCTTC. Its translation is CASSASGTVFYGYTF.

This clonotype was observed a handful of times. The chain uses TRBV6-5 and TRBJ2-1; 9 bases are shared with TRBD2. Germline CDR1 MNHEY, CDR2 SVGAGI. V shed 0 bases, J shed 4 bases, and the junction held 4 bases outside the gene matches. The CDR3 contains 16 residues. The CDR3 sequence is CASSYSVAGAYNEQFF. DNA for the CDR3: TGTGCCAGCAGTTACTCTGTAGCGGGGGCTTACAATGAGCAGTTCTTC.

The V call is TRBV6-1, the J call TRBJ1-5, with 10 bases identical to TRBD1. V shed 4 bases and J 6 bases; nucleotides not matched to a gene: 15. Germline lookup yields CDR1 MNHNS and CDR2 SASEGT. The CDR3 loop spans 18 amino acids. CDR3 sequence reads: CASSVMRDRGRRGQPQHF. The CDR3 nucleotides are TGTGCCAGCAGTGTAATGAGGGACAGGGGCCGCCGAGGTCAGCCCCAGCATTTT.